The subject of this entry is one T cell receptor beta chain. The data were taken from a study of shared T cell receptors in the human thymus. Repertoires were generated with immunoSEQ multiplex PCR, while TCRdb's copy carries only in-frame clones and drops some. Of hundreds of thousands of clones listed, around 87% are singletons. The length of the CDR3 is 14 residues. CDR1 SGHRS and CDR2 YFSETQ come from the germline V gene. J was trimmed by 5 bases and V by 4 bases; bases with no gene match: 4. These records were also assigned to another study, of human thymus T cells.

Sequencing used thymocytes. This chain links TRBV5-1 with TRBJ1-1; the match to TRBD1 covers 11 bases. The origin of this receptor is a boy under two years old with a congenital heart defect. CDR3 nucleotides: TGCGCCAGCAGCCAAGGACAGGGGGCTACTGAAGCTTTCTTT. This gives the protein CASSQGQGATEAFF. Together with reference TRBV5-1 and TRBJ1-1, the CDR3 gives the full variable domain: KAGVTQTPRYLIKTRGQQVTLSCSPISGHRSVSWYQQTPGQGLQFLFEYFSETQRNKGNFPGRFSGRQFSNSRSEMNVSTLELGDSALYLCASSQGQGATEAFFGQGTRLTVV.